These 23 T cell receptor beta chains came from one sample sequenced in a study of CD8 T cells in Susac syndrome. An amount of RNA that ranged from roughly 0.45 to 1 ug was reverse transcribed with random hexamers. TCRdb reanalysed the immunoSEQ multiplex PCR reads using MiXCR and keeps one entry per CDR3 protein. This sample has some 170,000 distinct CDR3 sequences, with roughly 94% found just once. The specimen was CD4+ T cells from PBMCs. The receptors here all came from a human donor with multiple sclerosis.

J is TRBJ1-1 and V is TRBV15; D is unclear. The germline V gene has CDR1 LNHNV and CDR2 YYDKDF (reference sequence). V was clipped by 1 base and J by 0 bases, with 6 bases between them. This CDR3 has 14 amino acids. CDR3 region: CATSRAGMNTEAFF. In DNA, the CDR3 is TGTGCCACCAGCAGAGCCGGCATGAACACTGAAGCTTTCTTT.

The V and J genes are TRBV2 and TRBJ1-5; D gene uncertain. The CDR3 is 15 amino acids. Per germline, CDR1 SNHLY and CDR2 FYNNEI. Trimming removed 3 bases from V and 0 bases from J, with 9 bases in between. Here the CDR3 DNA reads TGTGCCAGCAGTGATACGGGATATAGCAATCAGCCCCAGCATTTT. It yields the protein CASSDTGYSNQPQHF.

Here the CDR3 reads CASSQEGWYGYTF. The DNA of the CDR3 is TGCGCCAGCAGCCAGGAGGGCTGGTATGGCTACACCTTC. V usage is TRBV5-1 and J usage is TRBJ1-2, with D unresolved. The CDR3 totals 13 residues. Germline V gives CDR1 SGHRS, CDR2 YFSETQ. With 4 bases removed from V and 5 bases from J, the gap between germline ends came to 12 bases.

The genes are TRBV3-1 and TRBJ2-2, with unresolved D. This CDR3 region has 14 residues. CDR1 LGHDT and CDR2 YNNKEL come from the germline V gene (reference sequence). Trimming cost V 0 bases and J 6 bases, with 8 bases left between them. The CDR3, as DNA: TGTGCCAGCAGCCAAGATGGGCAGTCCGGGGAGCTGTTTTTT. It specifies CASSQDGQSGELFF.

This rearrangement joins TRBV27 to TRBJ2-3, with no clear D. Germline V gives CDR1 MNHEY, CDR2 SMNVEV (reference sequence). The V gene lost 3 bases and the J gene lost 5 bases, with 12 bases spanning the gap. This CDR3 comprises 14 residues. The chain's CDR3 is CASSLVGFRDTQYF. CDR3 sequence (DNA): TGTGCCAGCAGTTTGGTAGGGTTTAGAGATACGCAGTATTTT.

This chain uses TRBV29-1 with TRBJ2-3; no firm D call. The CDR3 is 15 amino acids. Germline values: CDR1 SQVTM, CDR2 ANQGSEA. Deletions cut 4 bases from V and 0 bases from J, with 14 bases between. The CDR3 nucleotides are TGCAGCGTTGGCTTATTAGGCGGAAGCACAGATACGCAGTATTTT. Translating it yields CSVGLLGGSTDTQYF.

The chain combines TRBV19 with TRBJ1-4, with D hard to call. The V gene's germline CDR1 is LNHDA and CDR2 SQIVND (reference sequence). The length of the CDR3 is 15 residues. The V end lost 5 bases, the J end lost 3 bases, and 13 bases lay between the germline ends. CDR3 protein: CASSLRRSSNEKLFF. In DNA, the CDR3 is TGTGCCAGTAGTCTACGGAGGTCCTCTAATGAAAAACTGTTTTTT.

This chain connects TRBV11-2 to TRBJ2-5; 8 nucleotides agree with TRBD1. The CDR3 is made up of 16 amino acids. Looked up from germline, CDR1 is SGHAT and CDR2 is FQNNGV. Trimming removed 4 bases from V and 5 bases from J; junction bases left unmatched: 12. The CDR3 loop is CASSSSQGAHWETQYF. In nucleotides, the CDR3 is TGTGCCAGCAGCTCCTCCCAGGGGGCTCATTGGGAGACCCAGTACTTC.

The chain recombines TRBV4-3 with TRBJ2-2; a possible D gene is TRBD1 (6 bases). Per the germline V gene, CDR1 is LGHNA and CDR2 is YSLEER. Trimming shortened V by 3 bases and J by 5 bases, and 16 bases separated the two germline ends. The CDR3 is made up of 16 amino acids. The CDR3 region is CASSQRTGSGTGELFF. The CDR3, as DNA: TGCGCCAGCAGCCAGCGAACAGGGTCGGGGACCGGGGAGCTGTTTTTT.

V gene TRBV28 combines with J gene TRBJ2-5; tentatively, D is TRBD1 or TRBD2 (5 bases each). CDR3 length: 16 residues. Trimming removed 5 bases from V and 2 bases from J, with 18 bases in between. Germline CDR1 and CDR2: MDHEN and SYDVKM. The CDR3 protein is CASSHRDPGDQETQYF. The CDR3 nucleotides read TGTGCCAGCAGTCACCGGGACCCCGGGGATCAAGAGACCCAGTACTTC. Combining the CDR3 with reference TRBV28 and TRBJ2-5 gives the whole variable domain DVKVTQSSRYLVKRTGEKVFLECVQDMDHENMFWYRQDPGLGLRLIYFSYDVKMKEKGDIPEGYSVSREKKERFSLILESASTNQTSMYLCASSHRDPGDQETQYFGPGTRLLVL.

The genes are TRBV20-1 and TRBJ2-5, with D maybe TRBD2 (5 bases). Trimming took 6 bases from V and 4 from J, leaving 12 bases between them. The CDR3 runs to 12 residues. Germline V gives CDR1 DFQATT, CDR2 SNEGSKA (reference sequence). The CDR3 sequence is CSALLEGETQYF. The CDR3, as DNA: TGCAGTGCCCTACTAGAGGGAGAGACCCAGTACTTC.

The rearrangement uses TRBV7-6 and TRBJ1-3, with a tentative D call TRBD1 (6 bases). The CDR3 spans 15 residues. Deletions cut 1 base from V and 4 bases from J, with 11 bases between. CDR1 and CDR2 (germline): SGHVS, FNYEAQ. The CDR3 loop is CASSLVAGDGNTIYF. CDR3 DNA sequence: TGTGCCAGCAGCTTAGTAGCAGGGGACGGAAACACCATATATTTT.

This chain connects TRBV20-1 to TRBJ2-5; D remains unclear. The germline gives CDR1 DFQATT, CDR2 SNEGSKA (reference sequence). This CDR3 has 10 amino acids. The ends were cut back, 5 bases at V and 2 bases at J, with 3 bases in the middle. CDR3 DNA: TGCAGTGCTGGACAAGAGACCCAGTACTTC. As protein: CSAGQETQYF.

V and J are TRBV9 and TRBJ2-4; D might be TRBD2 (5 bases). The CDR3 sequence is 14 residues long. The ends were cut back, 7 bases at V and 2 bases at J, with 13 bases in the middle. The germline V gene encodes CDR1 SGDLS and CDR2 YYNGEE. The CDR3 here is CASSSGESKNIQYF. The CDR3 DNA sequence: TGTGCCAGCTCATCCGGGGAGTCCAAAAACATTCAGTACTTC.

This chain uses TRBV5-6 with TRBJ2-5, with 10 nucleotides matching TRBD2. CDR1 SGHDT and CDR2 YYEEEE come from the germline V gene. Germline trimming cut 4 bases from V and 2 bases from J; bases unmatched to any gene: 20. This CDR3 comprises 20 residues. For the CDR3, the DNA is TGTGCCAGCAGCCGTCCCCCCCCTGGATGGACTAGCGGACCACAAGAGACCCAGTACTTC. Its protein product is CASSRPPPGWTSGPQETQYF.

The chain uses TRBV12-3 or TRBV12-4 and TRBJ2-1; 11 nucleotides match TRBD2. V trimming: 3 bases; J trimming: 14 bases; junction bases outside the gene matches: 6. The CDR3 covers 13 residues. CDR3 region: CASSLIAGGPEFF. The CDR3 nucleotides are TGTGCCAGCAGTTTGATAGCGGGAGGGCCGGAGTTCTTC.

This sequence joins TRBV12-3 or TRBV12-4 and TRBJ1-2; no clear D. V was shortened by 3 bases and J by 5 bases, with 10 bases between the two germline ends. This CDR3 is 13 amino acids long. The CDR3 reads CASSLGNGYGYTF. In DNA, the CDR3 is TGTGCCAGCAGTTTGGGGAACGGATATGGCTACACCTTC.

The table lists this clonotype with a count of one. The chain is built from TRBV29-1 and TRBJ1-2; the match to TRBD1 covers 7 bases. Trimming removed 3 bases from V and 7 bases from J; junction bases left unmatched: 5. The CDR3 is made up of 12 amino acids. In germline, CDR1 is SQVTM, CDR2 ANQGSEA. The CDR3 protein is CSVELAGGGYTF. In nucleotides, the CDR3 is TGCAGCGTTGAGTTGGCAGGGGGTGGCTACACCTTC.

The J gene is TRBJ2-5, the V gene TRBV5-1; the match to TRBD1 covers 8 bases. CDR1 and CDR2 (germline): SGHRS, YFSETQ. Trimming cost V 6 bases and J 5 bases; bases outside gene matches: 9. The CDR3 sequence is 14 residues long. The CDR3 loop is CASTTDRVGETQYF. DNA for the CDR3: TGCGCCAGCACCACGGACAGGGTGGGGGAGACCCAGTACTTC.

The V gene is TRBV10-3, the J gene TRBJ1-5; TRBD1 matches 9 bases. Germline V CDR1 and CDR2: ENHRY, SYGVKD. The CDR3 loop spans 15 amino acids. The V gene end was trimmed by 4 bases and the J gene end by 2 bases; junction bases not matched to a gene: 3. As DNA, the CDR3 is TGTGCCATCAGTGCGGGACAGGGAGGCAATCAGCCCCAGCATTTT. Protein product: CAISAGQGGNQPQHF.

The chain employs TRBV29-1 and TRBJ2-1; a possible D gene is TRBD2 (6 bases). Trimming removed 4 bases at V and 3 bases at J, with 13 bases between. Per germline, CDR1 SQVTM and CDR2 ANQGSEA. The CDR3 totals 14 residues. CDR3 nucleotides: TGCAGCGTTGTAAAAGGGACTTTCTACAATGAGCAGTTCTTC. Its protein is CSVVKGTFYNEQFF.

This chain joins TRBV19 and TRBJ2-1, with 8 bases matching TRBD1. There are 15 residues in the CDR3. With 9 bases clipped from V and 8 bases from J, the junction kept 15 bases outside the gene matches. Germline CDR1 reads LNHDA; CDR2 reads SQIVND (reference sequence). CDR3 sequence (DNA): TGTGCCAGCTCTAGACAGGGGCCAATGGGGGATGAGCAGTTCTTC. Translated: CASSRQGPMGDEQFF.

The chain employs TRBV4-1 and TRBJ2-1; no firm D call. The CDR3 covers 15 residues. In germline, CDR1 is MGHRA, CDR2 YSYEKL. Between the trimmed V and J ends, which lost 1 base and 8 bases, there was a span of 15 bases. The CDR3, as DNA: TGCGCCAGCAGCCAAGTAATGACCCCTAGGGATGAGCAGTTCTTC. Translating gives CASSQVMTPRDEQFF.